This TCR beta chain is from a study of somatic mutations in cytotoxic T cells in rheumatoid arthritis. Overall study findings and caveats: Measured CD8+ T-cell clonality, a value compared between rheumatoid arthritis patients and age-matched healthy controls, did not differ significantly. More than 20% of CD8+ cells belonged to the largest clone in about an eighth of the roughly 60 patients. Antigens bound by the expanded CD8+ clones were not identified.

Each healthy control was a blood donor; the group had a median age of around 56 years (range about 21-75), and more than 45% were female. The CDR3 covers 16 residues. Germline CDR1 and CDR2: LGHNA and YNFKEQ. The ends were cut back, 3 bases at V and 3 bases at J, with 18 bases in the middle. Remarks on this clone: No antigen is known for it.

The table came from immunoSEQ multiplex PCR; TCRdb's copy has only in-frame clones and leaves some out. The sample contains under 20,000 clones, about 86% of which appear only once. The clonotype comes from a man in his forties in good health. V gene TRBV4-2 combines with J gene TRBJ2-7; unclear D gene. Specimen: CD8+ T cells sorted from blood. The CDR3 reads CASSQYPPTDLYEQYF. The DNA of the CDR3 is TGTGCCAGCAGCCAGTACCCCCCGACGGATCTCTACGAGCAGTACTTC.